This T cell receptor (beta chain) was sequenced in a study of blood T cell repertoires in COVID-19. Study-level background: The United States, Italy and Spain were the sources of the acute and convalescent COVID-19 samples.

V gave up 0 bases and J gave up 2 bases, with 11 bases separating them. The CDR3 totals 15 residues. CDR1 is SGHDT, CDR2 YYEEEE, per germline. Some clones are missing from TCRdb's copy, which holds only in-frame ones; the method was immunoSEQ multiplex PCR. The sample records roughly 240,000 clones, roughly four fifths being singletons. This receptor was taken from a woman between 65 and 79 years old with acute or convalescent COVID-19. Material: peripheral blood. This chain uses TRBV5-6 with TRBJ1-2; D remains ambiguous. For the CDR3, the DNA is TGTGCCAGCAGCTTGGTCGAATGGAGAAACTATGGCTACACCTTC. This sequence encodes CASSLVEWRNYGYTF.